The 12 T cell receptor beta chains presented below share a single source sample, sequenced in a study of blood T cells in healthy people across ages. Alongside a J-beta primer mix, a sample-barcoded 5' primer served in a second PCR lasting about 7 to 12 cycles. TCRdb itself ran the 5' RACE reads through MiXCR, one entry per CDR3 protein. The sample holds over 600,000 distinct CDR3 sequences, around 21% seen once. Material: blood. These receptor sequences come from a man in his 70s in good health.

The V gene is TRBV6-5, the J gene TRBJ1-5; no definite D call. In germline, CDR1 is MNHEY, CDR2 SVGAGI. The CDR3 has 14 residues. V was pared by 2 bases and J by 4 bases, with 9 bases between. The CDR3 nucleotides read TGTGCCAGCAGTTACAGGGCCCCTAATCAGCCCCAGCATTTT. This translates into CASSYRAPNQPQHF.

Only a few counts were recorded for this clonotype. The J gene is TRBJ2-3, the V gene TRBV29-1; D gene ambiguous. The CDR3 contains 10 residues. Looked up from germline, CDR1 is SQVTM and CDR2 is ANQGSEA. V lost 3 bases and J lost 8, with 6 bases in between. CDR3 DNA: TGCAGCGTTGACCAGGTTACGCAGTATTTT. Residues: CSVDQVTQYF.

This clonotype was recorded many times. This sequence joins TRBV7-6 and TRBJ2-5, with TRBD2 matching 10 bases. CDR3 size: 13 residues. V lost 0 bases and J lost 10; bases outside the gene matches: 2. Germline values: CDR1 SGHVS, CDR2 FNYEAQ. The CDR3 region has the DNA TGTGCCAGCAGCTTAGCGCTAGCGGGAGACCAGTACTTC. Translation: CASSLALAGDQYF.

The chain has TRBV3-1 and TRBJ2-5; a possible D gene is TRBD1 (6 bases). Germline CDR1 reads LGHDT; CDR2 reads YNNKEL (reference sequence). There are 15 residues in the CDR3. Trimming took off 0 bases at V and 5 bases at J, with 13 bases between the two ends. CDR3 in amino acids: CASSQDTGRWETQYF. As DNA, the CDR3 is TGTGCCAGCAGCCAAGATACAGGGCGGTGGGAGACCCAGTACTTC.

Of note for this clonotype: This sequence may be a read error, since a much larger clone differs from it by one base. The genes are TRBV6-2 or TRBV6-3 and TRBJ2-2; no definite D call. The CDR3 is made up of 16 amino acids. CDR1 MNHEY and CDR2 SVGEGT come from the germline V gene. Trimming removed 4 bases from V and 2 bases from J, with 14 bases in between. The CDR3 is CASSCLSGVNTGELFF. Written as DNA, the CDR3 is TGTGCCAGCAGTTGCCTCTCCGGCGTTAACACCGGGGAGCTGTTTTTT.

This clonotype was seen a few times. The chain couples TRBV29-1 to TRBJ2-5; TRBD2 agrees at 14 bases. The ends lost 5 bases at V and 3 bases at J; junction bases unmatched: 5. CDR3 size: 15 residues. CDR1 SQVTM and CDR2 ANQGSEA come from the germline V gene. Here the CDR3 reads CSVTRLAGGEETQYF. As DNA, the CDR3 is TGCAGCGTTACCCGACTAGCGGGAGGGGAAGAGACCCAGTACTTC.

This clonotype was seen a few times. The J gene is TRBJ2-3, the V gene TRBV12-5, with 7 positions matching TRBD2. V lost 5 bases, J lost 4 bases, and 6 bases stayed unmatched. The CDR3 has 14 amino acids. Germline V gene data show CDR1 as LGHNT and CDR2 as FRNRAP. The CDR3 is CASGRGGPSDTQYF. CDR3 sequence (DNA): TGTGCTAGTGGTCGGGGAGGGCCCTCAGATACGCAGTATTTT.

The sample holds a few counts of this clonotype. This chain joins TRBV6-2 or TRBV6-3 and TRBJ2-5, with D tentatively TRBD1 or TRBD2 (5 bases each). Germline V gives CDR1 MNHEY, CDR2 SVGEGT. The CDR3 has 14 residues. Trimming cost V 2 bases and J 6 bases, with 13 bases left between them. Here the CDR3 reads CASSYDGTRKTQYF. CDR3 DNA: TGTGCCAGCAGTTACGACGGGACCCGAAAGACCCAGTACTTC.

The chain joins TRBV7-2 to TRBJ1-1; 9 nucleotides match TRBD1. Germline loops: CDR1 SGHTA, CDR2 FQGNSA. Germline trimming cut 8 bases from V and 4 bases from J; bases unmatched to any gene: 8. CDR3 length equals 14 residues. CDR3 nucleotide sequence: TGTGCCAGCGGAAACAGGGGGCGCCCCACTGAAGCTTTCTTT. It yields the protein CASGNRGRPTEAFF.

This clonotype was observed a handful of times. The V and J genes are TRBV7-3 and TRBJ2-5; D might be TRBD2 (5 bases). CDR1 and CDR2 from the germline V gene are SGHTA and FQGTGA. Trimming took off 5 bases at V and 5 bases at J, with 15 bases between the two ends. This CDR3 is built from 14 residues. CDR3 bases: TGTGCCAGCAGCAAATCGGGGTTGCGGGAGACCCAGTACTTC. This sequence encodes CASSKSGLRETQYF. The entire variable domain, with the rest obtained from reference TRBV7-3 and TRBJ2-5, is as follows: GAGVSQTPSNKVTEKGKYVELRCDPISGHTALYWYRQSLGQGPEFLIYFQGTGAADDSGLPNDRFFAVRPEGSVSTLKIQRTERGDSAVYLCASSKSGLRETQYFGPGTRLLVL.

This clonotype has ten or more counts. The chain couples TRBV29-1 to TRBJ2-1; 9 nucleotides agree with TRBD2. Per the germline V gene, CDR1 is SQVTM and CDR2 is ANQGSEA. The CDR3 spans 15 residues. Trimming at V came to 4 bases and at J to 0 bases, leaving 4 bases not matched to a gene. The DNA of the CDR3 is TGCAGCGTTGTAATAGCGGGAGCCTCCTACAATGAGCAGTTCTTC. It encodes CSVVIAGASYNEQFF.

The chain has TRBV6-6 and TRBJ2-1, with D maybe TRBD1 (6 bases). The end of the DNA is better explained by TRBJ2-7, so the J call may be wrong. The CDR3 consists of 14 residues. Looked up from germline, CDR1 is MNHNY and CDR2 is SVGAGI (reference sequence). The CDR3 loop is CASCPDRTGYEQYF. In DNA, the CDR3 is TGTGCCAGTTGTCCAGACAGGACGGGATACGAGCAGTACTTC.